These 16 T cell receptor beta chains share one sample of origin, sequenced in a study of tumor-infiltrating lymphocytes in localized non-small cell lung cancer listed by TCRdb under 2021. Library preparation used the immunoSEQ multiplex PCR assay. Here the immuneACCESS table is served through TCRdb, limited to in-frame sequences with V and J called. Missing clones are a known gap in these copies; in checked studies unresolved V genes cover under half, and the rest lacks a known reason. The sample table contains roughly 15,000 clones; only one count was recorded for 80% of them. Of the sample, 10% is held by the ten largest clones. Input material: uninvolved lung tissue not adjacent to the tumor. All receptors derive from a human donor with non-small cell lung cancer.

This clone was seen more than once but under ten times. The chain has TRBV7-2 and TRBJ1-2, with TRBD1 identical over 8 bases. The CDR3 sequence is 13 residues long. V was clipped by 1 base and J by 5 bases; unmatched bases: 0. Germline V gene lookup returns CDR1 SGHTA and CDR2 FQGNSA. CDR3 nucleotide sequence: TGTGCCAGCAGCTTAGGACAGGGGTATGGCTACACCTTC. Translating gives CASSLGQGYGYTF.

The CDR3 region has the DNA TGTGCCAGCAGTGCTACGGGTCAGCCCCAGCATTTT. Translation: CASSATGQPQHF. V and J are TRBV28 and TRBJ1-5; unclear D gene. CDR1 MDHEN and CDR2 SYDVKM come from the germline V gene. The length of the CDR3 is 12 residues. V lost 5 bases to trimming and J lost 6 bases, with 8 bases between them.

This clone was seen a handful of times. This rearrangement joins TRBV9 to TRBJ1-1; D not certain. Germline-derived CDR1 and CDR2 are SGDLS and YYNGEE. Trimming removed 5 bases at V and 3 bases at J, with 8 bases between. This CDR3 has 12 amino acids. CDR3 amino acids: CASSDLYTEAFF. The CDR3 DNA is TGTGCCAGCAGTGATTTATACACTGAAGCTTTCTTT.

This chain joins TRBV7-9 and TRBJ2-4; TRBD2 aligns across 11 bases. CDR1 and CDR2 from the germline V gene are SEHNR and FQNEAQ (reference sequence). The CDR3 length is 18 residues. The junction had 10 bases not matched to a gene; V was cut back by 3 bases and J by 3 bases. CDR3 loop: CASSLATSGTRSKNIQYF. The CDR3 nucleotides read TGTGCCAGCAGCTTGGCGACTAGCGGGACGAGGAGCAAAAACATTCAGTACTTC.

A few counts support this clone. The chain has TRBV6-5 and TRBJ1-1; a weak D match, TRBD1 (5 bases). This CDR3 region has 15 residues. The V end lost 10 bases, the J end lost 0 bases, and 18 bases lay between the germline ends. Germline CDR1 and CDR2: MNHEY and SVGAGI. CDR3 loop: CATRLMDNMNTEAFF. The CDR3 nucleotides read TGTGCCACCCGACTGATGGACAACATGAACACTGAAGCTTTCTTT.

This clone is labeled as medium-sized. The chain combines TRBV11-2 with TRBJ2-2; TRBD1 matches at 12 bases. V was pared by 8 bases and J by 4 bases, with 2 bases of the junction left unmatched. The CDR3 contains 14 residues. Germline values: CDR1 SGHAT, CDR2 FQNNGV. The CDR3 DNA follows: TGTGCCAGCGGGGACAGGGGGCTCACCGGGGAGCTGTTTTTT. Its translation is CASGDRGLTGELFF.

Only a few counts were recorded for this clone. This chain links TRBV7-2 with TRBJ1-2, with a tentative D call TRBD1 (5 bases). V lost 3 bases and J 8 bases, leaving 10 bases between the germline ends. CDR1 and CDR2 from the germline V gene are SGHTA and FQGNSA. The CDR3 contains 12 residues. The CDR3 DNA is TGTGCCAGCAGCTTCGCAGGGCGAGGCTACACCTTC. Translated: CASSFAGRGYTF.

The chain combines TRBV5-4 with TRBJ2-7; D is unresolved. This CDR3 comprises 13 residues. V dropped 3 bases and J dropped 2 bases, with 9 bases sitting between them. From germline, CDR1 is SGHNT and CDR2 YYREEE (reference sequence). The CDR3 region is CASSSGFPYEQYF. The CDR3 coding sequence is TGTGCCAGCAGCTCCGGGTTTCCCTACGAGCAGTACTTC.

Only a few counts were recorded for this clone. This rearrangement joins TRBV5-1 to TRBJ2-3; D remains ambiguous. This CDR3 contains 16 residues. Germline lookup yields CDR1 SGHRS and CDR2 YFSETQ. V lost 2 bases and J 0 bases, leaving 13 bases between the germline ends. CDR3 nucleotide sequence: TGCGCCAGCAGCTTAAAAAAGTCAGCTAGCACAGATACGCAGTATTTT. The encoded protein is CASSLKKSASTDTQYF. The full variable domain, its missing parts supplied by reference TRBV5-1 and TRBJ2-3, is KAGVTQTPRYLIKTRGQQVTLSCSPISGHRSVSWYQQTPGQGLQFLFEYFSETQRNKGNFPGRFSGRQFSNSRSEMNVSTLELGDSALYLCASSLKKSASTDTQYFGPGTRLTVL.

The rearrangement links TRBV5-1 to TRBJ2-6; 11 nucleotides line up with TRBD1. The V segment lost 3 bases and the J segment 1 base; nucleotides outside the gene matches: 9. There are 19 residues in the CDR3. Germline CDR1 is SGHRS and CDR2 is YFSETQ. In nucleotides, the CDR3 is TGCGCCAGCAGCTCGGAACCGGGACAGGGGGAATCTGGGGCCAACGTCCTGACTTTC. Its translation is CASSSEPGQGESGANVLTF.

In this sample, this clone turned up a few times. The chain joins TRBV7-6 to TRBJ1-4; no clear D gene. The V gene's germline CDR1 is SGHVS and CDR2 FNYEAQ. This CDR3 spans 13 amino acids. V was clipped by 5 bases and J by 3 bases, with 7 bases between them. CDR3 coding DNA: TGTGCCAGCAGCCCCCAGGCTAATGAAAAACTGTTTTTT. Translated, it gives CASSPQANEKLFF.

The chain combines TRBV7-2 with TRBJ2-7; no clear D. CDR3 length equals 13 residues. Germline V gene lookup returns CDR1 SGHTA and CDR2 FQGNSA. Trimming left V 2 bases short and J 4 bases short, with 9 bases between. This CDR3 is CASSLPQRYEQYF. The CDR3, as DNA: TGTGCCAGCAGCTTACCACAGAGATACGAGCAGTACTTC.

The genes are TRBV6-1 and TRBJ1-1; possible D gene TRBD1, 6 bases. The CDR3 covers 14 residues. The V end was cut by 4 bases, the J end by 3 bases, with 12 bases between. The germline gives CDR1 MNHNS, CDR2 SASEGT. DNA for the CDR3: TGTGCCAGCAGTGCTGAGGGGGGCTACACTGAAGCTTTCTTT. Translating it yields CASSAEGGYTEAFF.

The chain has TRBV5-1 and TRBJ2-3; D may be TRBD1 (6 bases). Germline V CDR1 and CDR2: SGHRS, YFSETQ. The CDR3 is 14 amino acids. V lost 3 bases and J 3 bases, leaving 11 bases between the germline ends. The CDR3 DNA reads TGCGCCAGCAGCTCAATTACAGGGACAGATACGCAGTATTTT. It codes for CASSSITGTDTQYF.

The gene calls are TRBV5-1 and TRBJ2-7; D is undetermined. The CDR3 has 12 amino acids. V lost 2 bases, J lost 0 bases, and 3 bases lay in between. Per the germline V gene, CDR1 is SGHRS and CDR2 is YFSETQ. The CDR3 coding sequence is TGCGCCAGCAGCTTCGGCTCCTACGAGCAGTACTTC. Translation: CASSFGSYEQYF.

This chain's CDR3 is CASSLIPRDNEQFF. DNA of the CDR3: TGCGCCAGCAGCTTAATTCCTCGAGACAATGAGCAGTTCTTC. The chain has TRBV5-1 and TRBJ2-1, with D unclear. CDR1 is SGHRS and CDR2 is YFSETQ in the germline V gene. The CDR3 length is 14 residues. V lost 2 bases and J lost 5, with 11 bases in between.